Below are 2 T cell receptor beta chains sequenced from a single sample in a study of cytomegalovirus exposure and HLA in healthy donors. PCR amplification relied on 60 Vbeta primers (plus 13 Jbeta primers). TCRdb's table, derived via immunoSEQ multiplex PCR, lists solely in-frame clones and lacks some. The sample shows roughly 89,000 clones, roughly 60% of them seen only once. The material sequenced was PBMCs. These receptor sequences come from a woman in her 50s in good health and CMV-seropositive.

A few counts support this clone. The chain links TRBV28 to TRBJ1-4, with a possible D match to TRBD1 (6 bases). This CDR3 contains 15 residues. In germline, CDR1 is MDHEN, CDR2 SYDVKM. V lost 6 bases, J lost 5 bases, and 16 bases lay in between. DNA for the CDR3: TGTGCCAGCAGCACTCCGGGACATACAAATGAAAAACTGTTTTTT. It specifies CASSTPGHTNEKLFF.

J is TRBJ1-1 and V is TRBV30, with 7 bases identical to TRBD1. Germline CDR1 and CDR2: GTSNPN and SVGIG (reference sequence). After removal of 4 bases from V and 5 bases from J, the junction contained 10 bases not matched to a gene. This CDR3 is 14 amino acids long. In DNA form, the CDR3 reads TGTGCCTGGACTTTTCGGACAGGTAGAACTGAAGCTTTCTTT. As protein: CAWTFRTGRTEAFF. Variable domain in full (rest from reference TRBV30 and TRBJ1-1): SQTIHQWPATLVQPVGSPLSLECTVEGTSNPNLYWYRQAAGRGLQLLFYSVGIGQISSEVPQNLSASRPQDRQFILSSKKLLLSDSGFYLCAWTFRTGRTEAFFGQGTRLTVV.